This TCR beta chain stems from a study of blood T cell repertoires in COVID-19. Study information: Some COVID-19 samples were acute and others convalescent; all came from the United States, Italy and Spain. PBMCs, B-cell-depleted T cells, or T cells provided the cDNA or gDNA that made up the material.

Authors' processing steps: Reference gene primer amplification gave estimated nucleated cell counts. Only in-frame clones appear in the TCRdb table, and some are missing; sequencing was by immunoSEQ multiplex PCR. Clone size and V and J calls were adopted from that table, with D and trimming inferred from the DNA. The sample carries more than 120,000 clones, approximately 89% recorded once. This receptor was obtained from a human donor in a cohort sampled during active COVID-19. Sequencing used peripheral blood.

The DNA of the CDR3 is TGTGCCAGCAGCCTGTACCAGGGCTCGAACACTGAAGCTTTCTTT. This codes for CASSLYQGSNTEAFF. This rearrangement joins TRBV14 to TRBJ1-1, with D perhaps matching TRBD1 (5 bases). V was pared by 4 bases and J by 1 base, with 13 bases between. The CDR3 runs to 15 residues. Germline V CDR1 and CDR2: SGHDN, FVKESK.